This TCR beta chain was captured by sequencing in a study of early T cells in non-severe SARS-CoV-2 infection. TCRdb used MiXCR to reprocess the 5' RACE reads, holding one entry per CDR3 protein. The repertoire consists of about 66,000 distinct CDR3 sequences, with approximately 10% occurring once and the leading ten covering roughly 3.2%. This clonotype has at least ten counts. The receptor was derived from an adult who was a healthcare worker with PCR-confirmed SARS-CoV-2 infection or an uninfected control (not recorded which). The sequenced sample was whole blood.

The CDR3 coding sequence is TGTGCCAGCAGTTCTACAGGACTAGCGCTGGAGACCCAGTACTTC. This sequence encodes CASSSTGLALETQYF. The chain combines TRBV7-2 with TRBJ2-5, with 9 positions matching TRBD2. V dropped 6 bases and J dropped 5; count of bases not matched to a gene: 10. CDR3 length: 15 amino acids. Germline CDR1 is SGHTA and CDR2 is FQGNSA.